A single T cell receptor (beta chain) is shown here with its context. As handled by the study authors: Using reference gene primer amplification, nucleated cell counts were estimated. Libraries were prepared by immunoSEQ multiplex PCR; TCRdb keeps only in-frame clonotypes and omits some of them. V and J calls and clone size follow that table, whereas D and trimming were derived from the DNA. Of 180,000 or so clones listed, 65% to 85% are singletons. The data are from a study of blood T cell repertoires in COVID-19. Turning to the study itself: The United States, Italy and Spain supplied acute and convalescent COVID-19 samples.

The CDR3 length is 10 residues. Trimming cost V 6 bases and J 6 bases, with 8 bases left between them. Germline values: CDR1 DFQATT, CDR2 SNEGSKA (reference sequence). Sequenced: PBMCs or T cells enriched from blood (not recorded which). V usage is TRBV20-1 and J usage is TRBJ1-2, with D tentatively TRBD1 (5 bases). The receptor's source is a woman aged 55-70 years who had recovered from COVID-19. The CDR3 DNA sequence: TGCAGTGCAGCAGGGAATGGCTACACCTTC. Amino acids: CSAAGNGYTF.